These 5 T cell receptor beta chains originate from one sample sequenced in a study of T cell changes during pregnancy in multiple sclerosis. Repertoires were generated with immunoSEQ multiplex PCR, while TCRdb's copy carries only in-frame clones and drops some. The table lists around 110,000 clones, roughly 92% of them singletons. The material sequenced was peripheral blood, taken in the third trimester of pregnancy. The receptors shown here come from a female donor with multiple sclerosis, enrolled in a pregnancy study.

In this sample, this clone turned up once. The chain is built from TRBV4-2 and TRBJ2-1; 12 bases agree with TRBD2. Germline V gene lookup returns CDR1 LGHNA and CDR2 YNFKEQ. The CDR3 spans 16 residues. Germline trimming cut 4 bases from V and 8 bases from J; bases unmatched to any gene: 9. CDR3 amino acids: CASSPGPSGGADEQFF. DNA of the CDR3: TGTGCCAGCAGCCCTGGACCTAGCGGGGGGGCCGATGAGCAGTTCTTC.

On this clone itself: At one end the junction does not follow the germline gene, possibly because of a read error. The CDR3 nucleotides read TGTGTCAGCAGTGAATTGGGACAGTCATCCGCTGGCTACACCTTC. Protein: CVSSELGQSSAGYTF. The chain links TRBV6-1 to TRBJ1-2; 7 bases line up with TRBD1. The CDR3 loop spans 15 amino acids. Germline V gene lookup returns CDR1 MNHNS and CDR2 SASEGT.

The V and J genes are TRBV7-2 and TRBJ1-5; no clear D. There are 15 residues in the CDR3. The germline CDR1 and CDR2 sequences are SGHTA and FQGNSA. V was clipped by 6 bases and J by 2 bases, with 14 bases between them. CDR3 nucleotides: TGTGCCAGCAGTCCTTCGGTAAGTCGCAATCAGCCCCAGCATTTT. Its protein is CASSPSVSRNQPQHF.

This chain joins TRBV18 and TRBJ1-4; D is possibly TRBD1 (5 bases). The CDR3 spans 17 residues. Germline CDR1 KGHSH, CDR2 LQKENI. V was cut by 6 bases and J by 5 bases, with 22 bases left in between. The CDR3 protein is CASSPWGVPSENEKLFF. DNA for the CDR3: TGTGCCAGCTCGCCCTGGGGGGTCCCAAGTGAGAATGAAAAACTGTTTTTT.

This chain uses TRBV27 with TRBJ1-6; possibly TRBD1 for D (5 bases). Germline CDR1 is MNHEY and CDR2 is SMNVEV (reference sequence). The germline V and J ends were trimmed by 4 bases and 10 bases, with 8 bases remaining between them. The CDR3 runs 12 residues. The CDR3: CASSSGGSPLHF. The CDR3 region has the DNA TGTGCCAGCAGTTCCGGGGGGTCACCCCTCCACTTT.